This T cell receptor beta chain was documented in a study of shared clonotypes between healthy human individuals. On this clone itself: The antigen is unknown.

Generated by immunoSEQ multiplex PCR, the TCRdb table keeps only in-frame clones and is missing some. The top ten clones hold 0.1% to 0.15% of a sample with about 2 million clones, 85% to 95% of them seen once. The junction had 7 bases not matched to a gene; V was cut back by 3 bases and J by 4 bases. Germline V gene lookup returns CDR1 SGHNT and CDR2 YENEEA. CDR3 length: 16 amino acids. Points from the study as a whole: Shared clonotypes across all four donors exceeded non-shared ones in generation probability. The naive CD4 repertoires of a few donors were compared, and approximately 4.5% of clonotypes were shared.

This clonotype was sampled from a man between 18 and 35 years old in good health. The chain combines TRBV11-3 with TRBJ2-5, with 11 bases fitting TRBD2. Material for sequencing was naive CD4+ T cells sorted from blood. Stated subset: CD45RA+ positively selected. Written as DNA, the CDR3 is TGTGCCAGCAGCTTGGGTACTAGCGGGAGTGGAGAGACCCAGTACTTC. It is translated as CASSLGTSGSGETQYF.